These 12 T cell receptor beta chains share one sample of origin, sequenced in a study of T-cell reconstitution after alpha-beta-depleted transplantation in children. Unique molecular identifiers were used in preparing the TCRbeta library. TCRdb passed the PCR reads through MiXCR, listing each CDR3 protein once. The profile shows around 600,000 distinct CDR3 sequences, roughly a tenth of them singletons. The source material was PBMCs from the stem cell graft donor, sampled from the stem cell graft. These TCRs come from a human donor who donated a stem cell graft to a child with acute myeloid leukemia.

The table lists this clonotype with a few counts. The chain joins TRBV20-1 to TRBJ2-2; 10 bases agree with TRBD2. Germline CDR1 is DFQATT and CDR2 is SNEGSKA (reference sequence). The CDR3 has 16 amino acids. The ends lost 0 bases at V and 4 bases at J; junction bases unmatched: 5. In nucleotides, the CDR3 is TGCAGTGCTAGAGACCTCAGCGGGAGGGGCACCGGGGAGCTGTTTTTT. It specifies CSARDLSGRGTGELFF.

This sequence joins TRBV20-1 and TRBJ2-7; D not certain. V was shortened by 0 bases and J by 3 bases, with 12 bases between the two germline ends. Germline CDR1 is DFQATT and CDR2 is SNEGSKA (reference sequence). The CDR3 length is 14 residues. CDR3 region: CSARDLSLYYEQYF. CDR3 sequence (DNA): TGCAGTGCTAGAGACTTGTCGTTATACTACGAGCAGTACTTC.

The chain recombines TRBV29-1 with TRBJ1-3, with D possibly matching TRBD1 (5 bases). V was clipped by 0 bases and J by 0 bases, with 30 bases between them. Germline assignment: CDR1 SQVTM and CDR2 ANQGSEA. The CDR3 extends over 22 amino acids. The CDR3 loop is CSVEDRGGGNRSPFLSGNTIYF. For the CDR3, the DNA is TGCAGCGTTGAAGATCGAGGTGGGGGAAACAGATCCCCTTTCCTCTCTGGAAACACCATATATTTT.

The sample holds many counts of this clonotype. The rearrangement joins TRBV20-1 to TRBJ2-1, with 7 bases that match TRBD2. The CDR3 contains 17 residues. Germline V gives CDR1 DFQATT, CDR2 SNEGSKA (reference sequence). The V and J ends lost 3 bases and 0 bases, in that order; junction bases with no gene match: 11. CDR3 sequence (DNA): TGCAGTGCTAGGGGGTGGGCGGGAGCGAGCTCCTACAATGAGCAGTTCTTC. Encoded protein: CSARGWAGASSYNEQFF.

This clonotype has more than one count but fewer than ten. The chain uses TRBV5-5 and TRBJ2-5; 8 nucleotides match TRBD1. J lost 5 bases, V lost 4 bases, and 10 bases had no gene match. The CDR3 is 15 residues long. Germline loops: CDR1 SGHKS, CDR2 YYEKEE (reference sequence). The CDR3 nucleotides read TGTGCCAGCAGCCGAAGGGCAGGGGGCCTGGAGACCCAGTACTTC. Its protein product is CASSRRAGGLETQYF.

There are a few counts of this clonotype. This chain uses TRBV7-9 with TRBJ2-7, with 8 bases identical to TRBD1. Germline trimming cut 5 bases from V and 3 bases from J; bases unmatched to any gene: 6. This CDR3 region has 14 residues. Germline assignment: CDR1 SEHNR and CDR2 FQNEAQ (reference sequence). DNA of the CDR3: TGTGCCAGCAGCCGACAGGGGCCTTTCTACGAGCAGTACTTC. Protein: CASSRQGPFYEQYF.

Only a few counts were recorded for this clonotype. The chain recombines TRBV2 with TRBJ1-1; TRBD1 matches at 9 bases. Germline CDR1 is SNHLY and CDR2 is FYNNEI. The CDR3 covers 11 residues. With 8 bases clipped from V and 8 bases from J, the junction kept 3 bases outside the gene matches. The CDR3 loop is CASPGTGEAFF. CDR3 in DNA: TGTGCCAGCCCTGGGACAGGGGAAGCTTTCTTT.

The rearrangement uses TRBV29-1 and TRBJ2-1, with 9 bases matching TRBD2. Unmatched junction bases numbered 1, after V lost 4 bases and J lost 3 bases. Per the germline V gene, CDR1 is SQVTM and CDR2 is ANQGSEA. The CDR3 totals 13 residues. The CDR3 loop is CSVASGNYNEQFF. The CDR3 DNA reads as TGCAGCGTTGCTAGCGGGAACTACAATGAGCAGTTCTTC.

At least ten counts were recorded for this clonotype. The chain recombines TRBV12-3 or TRBV12-4 with TRBJ2-3; the match to TRBD2 covers 8 bases. This CDR3 is built from 15 residues. V lost 2 bases to trimming and J lost 8 bases; unmatched junction nucleotides: 9. This CDR3 reads CASSLSPGLVGTQYF. The CDR3 nucleotides read TGTGCCAGCAGTTTAAGCCCGGGACTAGTTGGTACGCAGTATTTT.

This clonotype was seen a few times. The gene calls are TRBV27 and TRBJ2-5, with TRBD2 as a possible D gene (6 bases). V was clipped by 2 bases and J by 5 bases, with 12 bases between them. In germline, CDR1 is MNHEY, CDR2 SMNVEV (reference sequence). This CDR3 region has 14 residues. DNA for the CDR3: TGTGCCAGCAGTTTAGGGTCTCGGGAGGAGACCCAGTACTTC. Its translation is CASSLGSREETQYF.

This clonotype occurred a few times. The chain recombines TRBV21-1 with TRBJ2-2; the table's D gene call, TRBD1, was not cross checked with the DNA. TRBV21-1 represents a pseudogene. The CDR3 contains 15 residues. The CDR3 coding sequence is TGTGCCAGCAGCGACGGGACCGGCTGCACCGGGGAGCTGTTTTTT. This gives the protein CASSDGTGCTGELFF.

This clonotype was picked up many times. The CDR3 protein is CASSIGQGGTEAFF. As DNA, the CDR3 is TGTGCCAGCAGCATCGGACAGGGGGGGACTGAAGCTTTCTTT. The V gene is TRBV7-2, the J gene TRBJ1-1; the match to TRBD1 covers 10 bases. This CDR3 region has 14 residues. With 5 bases clipped from V and 5 bases from J, the junction kept 5 bases outside the gene matches. The germline V gene encodes CDR1 SGHTA and CDR2 FQGNSA.